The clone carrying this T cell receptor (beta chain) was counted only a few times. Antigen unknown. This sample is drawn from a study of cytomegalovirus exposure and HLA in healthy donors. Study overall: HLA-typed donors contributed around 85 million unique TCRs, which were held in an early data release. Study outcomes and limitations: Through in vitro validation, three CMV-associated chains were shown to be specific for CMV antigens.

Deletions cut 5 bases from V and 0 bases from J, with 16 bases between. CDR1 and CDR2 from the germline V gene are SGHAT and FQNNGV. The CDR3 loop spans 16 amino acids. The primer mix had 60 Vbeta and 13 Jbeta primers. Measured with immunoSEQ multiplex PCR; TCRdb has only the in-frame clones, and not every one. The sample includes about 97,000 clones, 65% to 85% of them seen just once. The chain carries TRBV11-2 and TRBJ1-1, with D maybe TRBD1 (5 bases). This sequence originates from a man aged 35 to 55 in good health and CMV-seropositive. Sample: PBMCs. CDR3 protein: CASSPVEGTLNTEAFF. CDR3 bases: TGTGCCAGCAGCCCCGTGGAGGGGACTTTGAACACTGAAGCTTTCTTT. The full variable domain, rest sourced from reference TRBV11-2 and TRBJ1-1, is EAGVAQSPRYKIIEKRQSVAFWCNPISGHATLYWYQQILGQGPKLLIQFQNNGVVDDSQLPKDRFSAERLKGVDSTLKIQPAKLEDSAVYLCASSPVEGTLNTEAFFGQGTRLTVV.